The 6 T cell receptor beta chains below come from one sample, sequenced in a study of OX40 agonist ivuxolimab in advanced cancers. Assay used: immunoSEQ multiplex PCR; TCRdb lists only in-frame clones, some missing. The table includes under 85,000 clones, 80% to 90% detected once. This material consisted of CD4+ or CD8+ T cells sorted from blood, taken in a trial of the OX40 agonist ivuxolimab. The receptors were gathered from an adult with an advanced solid tumor such as melanoma, head and neck, liver or kidney cancer.

This chain links TRBV15 with TRBJ2-2; D unresolved. The CDR3 contains 13 residues. The ends were cut back, 0 bases at V and 4 bases at J, with 3 bases in the middle. In germline, CDR1 is LNHNV, CDR2 YYDKDF (reference sequence). CDR3 coding DNA: TGTGCCACCAGCAGAGACATCACCGGGGAGCTGTTTTTT. It codes for CATSRDITGELFF.

The rearrangement uses TRBV4-3 and TRBJ2-3; TRBD2 agrees at 8 bases. Germline CDR1 reads LGHNA; CDR2 reads YSLEER. The CDR3 has 16 amino acids. The ends lost 0 bases at V and 0 bases at J; junction bases unmatched: 2. The CDR3 DNA reads as TGCGCCAGCAGCCAAGATAGCGGGATAAGCACAGATACGCAGTATTTT. As protein: CASSQDSGISTDTQYF.

V gene TRBV7-3 combines with J gene TRBJ2-5; D remains ambiguous. V was cut by 3 bases and J by 5 bases, with 10 bases left in between. This CDR3 is 13 amino acids long. Germline loops: CDR1 SGHTA, CDR2 FQGTGA. CDR3 residues: CASSLVPTETQYF. CDR3 bases: TGTGCCAGCAGCTTGGTCCCGACCGAGACCCAGTACTTC.

This chain connects TRBV15 to TRBJ1-4; D gene unclear. Trimming left V 0 bases short and J 10 bases short, with 15 bases between. CDR1 and CDR2 from the germline V gene are LNHNV and YYDKDF (reference sequence). This CDR3 is 15 amino acids long. The CDR3 DNA follows: TGTGCCACCAGCAGAGATAGGCCAGGCGTTGGAAAACTGTTTTTT. This encodes CATSRDRPGVGKLFF.

The chain employs TRBV28 and TRBJ2-5; D possibly corresponds to TRBD2 (5 bases). Germline-derived CDR1 and CDR2 are MDHEN and SYDVKM. V lost 5 bases and J lost 5, with 15 bases in between. This CDR3 has 14 amino acids. CDR3 DNA sequence: TGTGCCAGCAGTACCACTAGGTATTCGGAGACCCAGTACTTC. Its translation: CASSTTRYSETQYF.

This clone appeared once. The rearrangement joins TRBV10-3 to TRBJ2-3, with 8 bases lining up with TRBD2. The CDR3 contains 14 residues. V was pared by 6 bases and J by 4 bases, with 6 bases of the junction left unmatched. CDR1 ENHRY and CDR2 SYGVKD come from the germline V gene. Written as DNA, the CDR3 is TGTGCCATCAGAACAAGCGGGAGCGCAGATACGCAGTATTTT. Amino acids: CAIRTSGSADTQYF.